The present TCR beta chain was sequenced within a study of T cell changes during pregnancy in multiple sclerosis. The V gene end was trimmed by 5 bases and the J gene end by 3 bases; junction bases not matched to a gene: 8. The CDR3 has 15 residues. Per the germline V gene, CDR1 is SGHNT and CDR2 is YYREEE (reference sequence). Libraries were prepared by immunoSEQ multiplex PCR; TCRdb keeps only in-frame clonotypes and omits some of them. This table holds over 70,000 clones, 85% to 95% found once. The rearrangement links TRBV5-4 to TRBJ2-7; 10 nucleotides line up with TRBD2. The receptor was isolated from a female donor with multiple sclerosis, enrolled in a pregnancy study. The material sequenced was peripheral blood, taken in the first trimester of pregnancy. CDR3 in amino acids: CASSSGTSDLYEQYF. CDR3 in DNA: TGTGCCAGCAGTTCCGGGACTAGCGACCTCTACGAGCAGTACTTC.